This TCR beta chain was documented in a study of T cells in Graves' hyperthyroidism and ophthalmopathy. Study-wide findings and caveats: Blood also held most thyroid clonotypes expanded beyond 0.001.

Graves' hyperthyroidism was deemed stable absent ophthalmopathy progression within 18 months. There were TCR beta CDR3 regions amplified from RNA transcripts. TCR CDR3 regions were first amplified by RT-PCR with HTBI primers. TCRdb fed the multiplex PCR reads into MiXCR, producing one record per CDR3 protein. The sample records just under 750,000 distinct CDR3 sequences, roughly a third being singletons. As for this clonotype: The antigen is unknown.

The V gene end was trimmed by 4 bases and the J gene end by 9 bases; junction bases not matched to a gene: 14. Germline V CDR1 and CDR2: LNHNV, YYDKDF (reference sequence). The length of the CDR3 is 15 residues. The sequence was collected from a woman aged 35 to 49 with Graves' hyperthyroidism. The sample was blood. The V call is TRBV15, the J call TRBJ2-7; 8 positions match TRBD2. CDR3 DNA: TGTGCCACCAGCAAGTTCTCGGGGGGGTCAGATACGCAGTACTTC. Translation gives CATSKFSGGSDTQYF.